Following are 28 T cell receptor beta chains from one sample sequenced in a study of CD8 T cells in ankylosing spondylitis. Each CDR3 protein gets one entry after TCRdb re-called the 5' RACE reads with MiXCR. The sample gives under 850,000 distinct CDR3 sequences, about 20% of which show up once; around 20% is in the top ten. General observations from the study: The study identified a TCR beta motif of roughly eight highly homologous variants that appeared characteristic of ankylosing spondylitis blood.

These TCRs are of unknown antigen specificity. The source material was blood, either unsorted or a sorted T cell fraction (not recorded which). Receptors originate from a male donor with ankylosing spondylitis.

V usage is TRBV12-3 or TRBV12-4 and J usage is TRBJ2-2; 9 bases fit TRBD2. V was clipped by 3 bases and J by 3 bases; unmatched bases: 5. The CDR3 is made up of 16 amino acids. The CDR3: CASSFIASGDTGELFF. The DNA of the CDR3 is TGTGCCAGCAGTTTCATCGCTAGCGGGGACACCGGGGAGCTGTTTTTT.

This clonotype was picked up many times. The chain is built from TRBV20-1 and TRBJ1-4, with TRBD1 as a possible D gene (6 bases). This CDR3 has 12 amino acids. The germline gives CDR1 DFQATT, CDR2 SNEGSKA (reference sequence). The V and J ends lost 3 bases and 7 bases respectively, with 9 bases between them. Here the CDR3 DNA reads TGCAGTGCTAGCGAAGGGGGTGAAAAACTGTTTTTT. As protein: CSASEGGEKLFF.

The genes are TRBV12-3 or TRBV12-4 and TRBJ2-2; possibly TRBD2 for D (6 bases). This CDR3 region has 16 residues. The V gene lost 1 base and the J gene lost 1 base, with 10 bases spanning the gap. This chain's CDR3 is CASSLGPGGNTGELFF. The CDR3 bases are TGTGCCAGCAGTTTAGGACCCGGGGGGAACACCGGGGAGCTGTTTTTT.

This clonotype was seen only a few times. CDR3 bases: TGTGCCAGCAGCCGCTCGGCTCCAGGGATTTACGAGCAGTACTTC. It specifies CASSRSAPGIYEQYF. This chain connects TRBV7-9 to TRBJ2-7; the D gene is possibly TRBD1 (5 bases). The CDR3 extends over 15 amino acids. The ends were cut back, 5 bases at V and 4 bases at J, with 18 bases in the middle. CDR1 and CDR2 from the germline V gene are SEHNR and FQNEAQ (reference sequence).

At least ten counts were recorded for this clonotype. This sequence joins TRBV9 and TRBJ2-2; D uncertain. Trimming removed 0 bases at V and 6 bases at J, with 3 bases between. CDR1 is SGDLS and CDR2 is YYNGEE in the germline V gene. This CDR3 is 12 amino acids long. CDR3 protein: CASSVGSGELFF. In DNA, the CDR3 is TGTGCCAGCAGCGTAGGGTCCGGGGAGCTGTTTTTT.

This chain joins TRBV5-1 and TRBJ2-7; 10 nucleotides align to TRBD2. V shed 0 bases and J 0 bases; nucleotides not matched to a gene: 6. Per germline, CDR1 SGHRS and CDR2 YFSETQ. CDR3 length: 17 amino acids. The CDR3 DNA is TGCGCCAGCAGCTTGGGCGGGACTAGCGCGTACTCCTACGAGCAGTACTTC. Its translation is CASSLGGTSAYSYEQYF.

This clonotype turned up a few times. V gene TRBV3-1 combines with J gene TRBJ2-4; 7 bases fit TRBD2. This CDR3 has 16 residues. J was trimmed by 7 bases and V by 3 bases; bases with no gene match: 12. Germline V gives CDR1 LGHDT, CDR2 YNNKEL (reference sequence). In DNA form, the CDR3 reads TGTGCCAGCAGCCATCCTCTTTGGGGGGGAGGGAACATTCAGTACTTC. Encoded protein: CASSHPLWGGGNIQYF.

This clonotype was seen a few times. The chain's CDR3 is CSVVGSGSSYEQYF. The CDR3 nucleotides are TGCAGCGTTGTGGGGTCAGGGAGCTCCTACGAGCAGTACTTC. The chain combines TRBV29-1 with TRBJ2-7; the D call may be TRBD1 or TRBD2 (5 bases each). The CDR3 extends over 14 amino acids. Germline V gene lookup returns CDR1 SQVTM and CDR2 ANQGSEA. V was cut by 4 bases and J by 0 bases, with 13 bases left in between.

This clonotype was seen more than once but under ten times. This chain connects TRBV6-1 to TRBJ1-4; the match to TRBD1 covers 8 bases. J was trimmed by 6 bases and V by 5 bases; bases with no gene match: 8. Germline V gene sequence: CDR1 MNHNS, CDR2 SASEGT. The CDR3 loop spans 15 amino acids. In DNA form, the CDR3 reads TGTGCCAGCAGTCTCTGGACAGGGAAAGATGAAAAACTGTTTTTT. This gives the protein CASSLWTGKDEKLFF.

The CDR3 DNA follows: TGTGCCAGCAGCTTGGTCGCGGGGAAGGAAGAGACCCAGTACTTC. This gives the protein CASSLVAGKEETQYF. The chain joins TRBV5-5 to TRBJ2-5; tentative D call: TRBD2 (6 bases). Germline lookup yields CDR1 SGHKS and CDR2 YYEKEE (reference sequence). The CDR3 extends over 15 amino acids. The germline V and J ends were trimmed by 0 bases and 3 bases, with 12 bases remaining between them.

This clonotype has only a few counts. The rearrangement links TRBV15 to TRBJ1-5; maybe TRBD1 (5 bases). The CDR3 totals 16 residues. The germline CDR1 and CDR2 sequences are LNHNV and YYDKDF (reference sequence). V lost 1 base and J 5 bases, leaving 15 bases between the germline ends. The DNA of the CDR3 is TGTGCCACCAGCAGAGTTCAGGCAGGGAGGTATCAGCCCCAGCATTTT. As protein: CATSRVQAGRYQPQHF.

This clonotype was detected a few times. The rearrangement uses TRBV15 and TRBJ2-7; TRBD1 matches at 8 bases. CDR3 size: 15 residues. CDR1 LNHNV and CDR2 YYDKDF come from the germline V gene (reference sequence). With 0 bases clipped from V and 2 bases from J, the junction kept 3 bases outside the gene matches. This chain's CDR3 is CATSREQGGTYEQYF. Here the CDR3 DNA reads TGTGCCACCAGCAGAGAACAGGGGGGAACCTACGAGCAGTACTTC.

This clonotype turned up a few times. The rearrangement uses TRBV20-1 and TRBJ2-7; TRBD2 aligns across 10 bases. CDR3 length equals 15 residues. The V and J ends lost 6 bases and 5 bases, in that order; junction bases with no gene match: 13. CDR1 and CDR2 (germline): DFQATT, SNEGSKA (reference sequence). CDR3 region: CSARTSGLSIDEQYF. In DNA form, the CDR3 reads TGCAGTGCGAGGACTAGCGGCTTGAGTATAGACGAGCAGTACTTC.

This clonotype showed up just a few times. Here the CDR3 reads CAIRQQGGNSPLHF. The CDR3 DNA follows: TGTGCCATCAGACAACAGGGGGGTAATTCACCCCTCCACTTT. The gene calls are TRBV10-3 and TRBJ1-6; 8 bases map to TRBD1. V gave up 6 bases and J gave up 6 bases; unmatched junction bases: 4. CDR1 is ENHRY and CDR2 is SYGVKD in the germline V gene. This CDR3 has 14 amino acids.

A few counts support this clonotype. The chain joins TRBV5-1 to TRBJ1-4, with 9 bases identical to TRBD1. This CDR3 contains 17 residues. The V gene's germline CDR1 is SGHRS and CDR2 YFSETQ. V trimming: 4 bases; J trimming: 8 bases; junction bases outside the gene matches: 15. In DNA, the CDR3 is TGCGCCAGCAGCCGGAGGACACTACAGGGGGCTGACGAAAAACTGTTTTTT. Translated: CASSRRTLQGADEKLFF.

This clonotype has just a few counts. The chain carries TRBV11-2 and TRBJ2-7, with a possible D match to TRBD1 (7 bases). This CDR3 has 16 residues. With 5 bases removed from V and 0 bases from J, the gap between germline ends came to 17 bases. Germline lookup yields CDR1 SGHAT and CDR2 FQNNGV. The CDR3 coding sequence is TGTGCCAGCAGCCCCGGCAGGGGGGCGAGCTCCTACGAGCAGTACTTC. Translating gives CASSPGRGASSYEQYF.

The genes are TRBV20-1 and TRBJ2-5; no firm D call. The V end lost 7 bases, the J end lost 0 bases, and 12 bases lay between the germline ends. Germline CDR1 reads DFQATT; CDR2 reads SNEGSKA (reference sequence). This CDR3 region has 13 residues. CDR3 bases: TGCAGTGTAGACGGGTGGGACCAAGAGACCCAGTACTTC. It is translated as CSVDGWDQETQYF.

This rearrangement joins TRBV3-1 to TRBJ2-7; D not resolved. CDR1 and CDR2 from the germline V gene are LGHDT and YNNKEL (reference sequence). V was trimmed by 5 bases and J by 2 bases, leaving 31 bases between them. The CDR3 loop spans 20 amino acids. The CDR3 loop is CASSSQTPSLGTPPTYEQYF. CDR3 nucleotide sequence: TGTGCCAGCAGCAGCCAGACCCCAAGCTTGGGAACTCCTCCGACCTACGAGCAGTACTTC.

The chain couples TRBV4-1 to TRBJ2-1; D possibly matches TRBD1 or TRBD2 (6 bases each). CDR1 MGHRA and CDR2 YSYEKL come from the germline V gene. The CDR3 extends over 19 amino acids. The V and J ends lost 1 base and 7 bases respectively, with 26 bases between them. The CDR3 here is CASSQVNRVEREIRNEQFF. CDR3 coding DNA: TGCGCCAGCAGCCAAGTGAACAGGGTGGAACGGGAGATTAGGAATGAGCAGTTCTTC.

The J gene is TRBJ2-1, the V gene TRBV3-1; no clear D. Germline V gene data show CDR1 as LGHDT and CDR2 as YNNKEL (reference sequence). This CDR3 has 14 amino acids. V was cut by 0 bases and J by 6 bases, with 9 bases left in between. The CDR3 protein is CASSQDRAINEQFF. The CDR3 DNA reads as TGTGCCAGCAGCCAAGATCGGGCCATCAATGAGCAGTTCTTC.

The chain joins TRBV4-1 to TRBJ2-1; 8 bases agree with TRBD2. The CDR3 consists of 15 residues. Germline V gives CDR1 MGHRA, CDR2 YSYEKL. J gave up 8 bases and V 4 bases, and 10 bases lay outside the gene matches. CDR3 residues: CASSPGGAVLDEQFF. The CDR3, as DNA: TGCGCCAGCAGCCCGGGGGGGGCCGTTTTGGATGAGCAGTTCTTC.

The chain is built from TRBV19 and TRBJ2-4; the match to TRBD1 covers 7 bases. CDR1 and CDR2 from the germline V gene are LNHDA and SQIVND (reference sequence). The J segment lost 0 bases and the V segment lost 3 bases, leaving 8 bases of the junction unmatched. This CDR3 spans 17 amino acids. The CDR3 nucleotides read TGTGCCAGTAGTATGGGGACAGAGCCGGTAGCCAAAAACATTCAGTACTTC. This gives the protein CASSMGTEPVAKNIQYF.

This clonotype appeared a few times. This chain joins TRBV5-1 and TRBJ2-3; 10 bases are a match to TRBD2. The CDR3 runs 15 residues. The V and J ends lost 5 bases and 2 bases, in that order; junction bases with no gene match: 5. Germline V gene lookup returns CDR1 SGHRS and CDR2 YFSETQ. The CDR3 nucleotides are TGCGCCAGCAGTTCTAGCGGGAGTGCCACAGATACGCAGTATTTT. This sequence encodes CASSSSGSATDTQYF.

V is TRBV7-2 and J is TRBJ2-3; D may match TRBD1 or TRBD2 (5 bases each). This CDR3 has 15 amino acids. The ends were cut back, 5 bases at V and 7 bases at J, with 19 bases in the middle. Germline lookup yields CDR1 SGHTA and CDR2 FQGNSA. In DNA, the CDR3 is TGTGCCAGCAGCCCCCCAACCGGGACGGCGAATACGCAGTATTTT. Residues: CASSPPTGTANTQYF.

In this sample, this clonotype turned up once. The J gene is TRBJ2-3, the V gene TRBV2; 8 bases align to TRBD1. CDR3 size: 16 residues. The germline CDR1 and CDR2 sequences are SNHLY and FYNNEI. With V trimmed by 0 bases and J by 2 bases, 4 bases remained unmatched. CDR3 coding DNA: TGTGCCAGCAGTGAAGCGCGGGACAGGCTCACAGATACGCAGTATTTT. It is translated as CASSEARDRLTDTQYF.

This clonotype was recorded a few times. J is TRBJ2-5 and V is TRBV12-3 or TRBV12-4, with TRBD1 identical over 12 bases. Trimming cost V 6 bases and J 5 bases; bases outside gene matches: 10. The CDR3 length is 16 residues. The CDR3 here is CASSPTWGQGAETQYF. The CDR3 bases are TGTGCCAGCAGCCCAACCTGGGGACAGGGGGCTGAGACCCAGTACTTC.

With respect to this clonotype: The CDR3 does not close with the conserved phenylalanine or tryptophan, likely indicating a read error. Because the CDR3's place on the DNA is in doubt, the DNA is left out and the CDR3 is given as listed by TCRdb. The chain joins TRBV19 to TRBJ2-1; the table's D call of TRBD1 was not tested on the DNA. The CDR3 length equals 14 residues, ends included. Germline CDR1 reads LNHDA; CDR2 reads SQIVND (reference sequence). The CDR3: CASSHPPSGTGGSV.

The chain has TRBV27 and TRBJ2-7; D call uncertain. Trimming removed 6 bases at V and 2 bases at J, with 14 bases between. Germline loops: CDR1 MNHEY, CDR2 SMNVEV (reference sequence). The CDR3 runs to 14 residues. Written as DNA, the CDR3 is TGTGCCAGCAGAGACTCCAACCTTCCCTACGAGCAGTACTTC. This translates into CASRDSNLPYEQYF.